This T cell receptor beta chain emerged from a study of CD8 T cells in Susac syndrome. When the RNA was reverse transcribed, random hexamers were used with an input of 0.5 to 1 ug. TCRdb called the immunoSEQ multiplex PCR reads again in MiXCR, with one record for every CDR3 protein. The sample records 250,000 to 300,000 distinct CDR3 sequences, 65% to 90% being singletons. A single count supports this clonotype. CDR1 and CDR2 (germline): DFQATT, SNEGSKA (reference sequence). V was pared by 2 bases and J by 10 bases, with 18 bases between. The CDR3 runs to 14 residues. TEMRA cells were FACS-enriched, and CD8+ and CD4+ T cells were isolated negatively.

The chain joins TRBV20-1 to TRBJ2-1; maybe TRBD2 (6 bases). The sample consisted of CD8+ T cells from PBMCs. The sequence came from a human donor with multiple sclerosis. The CDR3 protein is CSARWLASPREQFF. Here the CDR3 DNA reads TGCAGTGCTAGATGGCTAGCGTCCCCCAGGGAGCAGTTCTTC.